This is a list of T cell receptor beta chains from one sample in a study of blood T cell repertoires in COVID-19. Using immunoSEQ multiplex PCR, the repertoire was profiled, and TCRdb retains in-frame clones only, with some absent. Of more than 300,000 clones listed, more than 70% are singletons. Sequenced material: peripheral blood. The receptors shown here come from a woman in her sixties or seventies with COVID-19, enrolled during active disease. Both conserved end residues are part of each CDR3. D genes are given only for firm matches. Part of the rows lack a size; the others show once, few, many or a class for expanded clones.

V gene,J gene,clone size,D gene,CDR3 DNA,CDR3 protein
TRBV19,TRBJ1-2,NA,TRBD1,TGTGCCAGCCACAGGGGATCTTATGGCTACACCTTC,CASHRGSYGYTF
TRBV7-2,TRBJ2-7,NA,TRBD1,TGTGCCAGCAGCCAAGATCAGGGGGACGAGCAGTACTTC,CASSQDQGDEQYF
TRBV5-1,TRBJ2-1,NA,NA,TGCGCCAGCAGCTCTACTTCCGGGACACCAAACAATGAGCAGTTCTTC,CASSSTSGTPNNEQFF
TRBV10-3,TRBJ1-2,NA,NA,TGTGCCATCAGAGACATATCCAGGCCATCATCCGATGGCTACACCTTC,CAIRDISRPSSDGYTF
TRBV3-1/TRBV3-2,TRBJ2-3,NA,TRBD2,TGTGCCAGCAGCCCCGGACTAGCGGGGGGAGTTAGGCAGTATTTT,CASSPGLAGGVRQYF
TRBV6-6,TRBJ1-5,NA,TRBD1,TGTGCCAGCAGTTCCGGGACAGGGGTACAGCCCCAGCATTTT,CASSSGTGVQPQHF
TRBV11-1,TRBJ2-1,NA,TRBD2,TGTGCCAGCAGCTTAGCGGGAGCGGGGAACAATGAGCAGTTCTTC,CASSLAGAGNNEQFF
TRBV12-3/TRBV12-4,TRBJ2-1,few,NA,TGTGCCAGCAGCCCACTAGCCGATGAGCAGTTCTTC,CASSPLADEQFF
TRBV27,TRBJ1-2,once,NA,TGTGCCAGCAGCTTTCAAGGGGGTTATGGCTACACCTTC,CASSFQGGYGYTF
TRBV10-3,TRBJ2-1,NA,TRBD1,TGTGCCATCAACCGACAGGGGTCCTACAATGAGCAGTTCTTC,CAINRQGSYNEQFF
TRBV4-1,TRBJ2-5,NA,NA,TGCGCCAGCAGCCAAGTCCCCTACGGGACCCAGTACTTC,CASSQVPYGTQYF
TRBV5-1,TRBJ2-7,NA,NA,TGCGCCAGCAGCTTGTACGTAGCCTACGAGCAGTACTTC,CASSLYVAYEQYF
TRBV9,TRBJ2-2,NA,TRBD2,TGTGCCAGCGGTAGCGGGTCGACCACCGGGGAGCTGTTTTTT,CASGSGSTTGELFF
TRBV29-1,TRBJ1-2,NA,TRBD1,TGCAGCGTTGAAGTCACGACAGGGGCTGGCTACACCTTC,CSVEVTTGAGYTF
TRBV2,TRBJ1-3,NA,NA,TGTGCCAGCAGTGACAGAGGTCGAAACACCATATATTTT,CASSDRGRNTIYF
TRBV7-2,TRBJ2-7,once,NA,TGTGCCAGCAGGCATTTACAGGGCGCCTACGAGCAGTACTTC,CASRHLQGAYEQYF
TRBV7-9,TRBJ2-7,NA,NA,TGTGCCAGCAGCTTAGTACAGGGAAACTACGAGCAGTACTTC,CASSLVQGNYEQYF
TRBV3-1/TRBV3-2,TRBJ2-5,NA,TRBD2,TGTGCCAGCAGCCTCGACTCTGCTAGCGGGGGGAAGACCCAGTACTTC,CASSLDSASGGKTQYF
TRBV7-2,TRBJ2-3,NA,TRBD2,TGTGCCAGCAGCTGGACCACTAGCGGGGGGGCTTCAGATACGCAGTATTTT,CASSWTTSGGASDTQYF
TRBV6-5,TRBJ1-1,NA,NA,TGTGCCAGCAGTCGCGTCCCCAACACTGAAGCTTTCTTT,CASSRVPNTEAFF